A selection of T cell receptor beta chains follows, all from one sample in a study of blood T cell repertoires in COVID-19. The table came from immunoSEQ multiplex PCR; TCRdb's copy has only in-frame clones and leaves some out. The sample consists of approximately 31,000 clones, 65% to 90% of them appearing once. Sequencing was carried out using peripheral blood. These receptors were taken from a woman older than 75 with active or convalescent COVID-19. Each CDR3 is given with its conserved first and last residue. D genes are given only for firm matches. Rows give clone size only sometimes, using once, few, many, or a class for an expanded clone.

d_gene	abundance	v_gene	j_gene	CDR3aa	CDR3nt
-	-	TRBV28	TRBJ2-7	CASSGKGAYEQYF	TGTGCCAGCAGTGGAAAGGGAGCCTACGAGCAGTACTTC
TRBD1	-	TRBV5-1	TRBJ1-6	CASSLGQGSGSPLHF	TGCGCCAGCAGCTTGGGACAGGGGTCCGGGTCACCCCTCCACTTT
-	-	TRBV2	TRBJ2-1	CASRSLARHNEQFF	TGTGCCAGCAGGAGTCTAGCGAGGCACAATGAGCAGTTCTTC
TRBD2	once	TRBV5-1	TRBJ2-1	CASSGGLAGTREQFF	TGCGCCAGCAGCGGGGGACTAGCGGGCACTAGGGAGCAGTTCTTC
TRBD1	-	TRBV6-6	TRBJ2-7	CATRTGSSYEQYF	TGTGCCACGCGGACAGGGAGCTCCTACGAGCAGTACTTC
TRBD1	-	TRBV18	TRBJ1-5	CASSLGQNSNQPQHF	TGTGCCAGCTCGCTGGGACAGAATAGCAATCAGCCCCAGCATTTT
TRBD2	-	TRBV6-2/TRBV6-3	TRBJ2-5	CASSSRTGPLAGVGETQYF	TGTGCCAGCAGTTCCCGGACAGGACCCCTAGCGGGAGTAGGTGAGACCCAGTACTTC
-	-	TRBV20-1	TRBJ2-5	CSASEQGEETQYF	TGCAGTGCTAGTGAACAGGGAGAAGAGACCCAGTACTTC
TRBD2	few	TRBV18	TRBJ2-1	CASSPQPSGGPNEQFF	TGTGCCAGCTCACCACAGCCTAGCGGGGGACCGAATGAGCAGTTCTTC
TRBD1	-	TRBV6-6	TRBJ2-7	CASRRTGGPYEQYF	TGTGCCAGCAGGAGAACAGGGGGCCCCTACGAGCAGTACTTC
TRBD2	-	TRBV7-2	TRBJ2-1	CASSPGTSGRVEQFF	TGTGCCAGCAGCCCCGGGACTAGCGGGAGGGTTGAGCAGTTCTTC
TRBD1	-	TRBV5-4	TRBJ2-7	CASSLEGTAYEQYF	TGTGCCAGCAGCTTGGAGGGGACAGCATACGAGCAGTACTTC
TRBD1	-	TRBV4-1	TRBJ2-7	CASSQDPGTESYEQYF	TGCGCCAGCAGCCAAGATCCCGGGACAGAGTCCTACGAGCAGTACTTC
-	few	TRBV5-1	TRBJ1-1	CASSSAPQGEQTEAFF	TGCGCCAGCAGCTCCGCGCCCCAGGGTGAGCAGACTGAAGCTTTCTTT
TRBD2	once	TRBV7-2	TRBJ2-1	CASSSSGTGGEQFF	TGTGCCAGCAGCTCTAGCGGGACCGGGGGGGAGCAGTTCTTC
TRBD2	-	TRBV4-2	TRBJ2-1	CASSQRLAGGDEQFF	TGTGCCAGCAGCCAAAGACTAGCGGGAGGCGATGAGCAGTTCTTC
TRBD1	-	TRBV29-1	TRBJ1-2	CSVEGGQRGVYGYTF	TGCAGCGTTGAAGGGGGACAGAGAGGAGTCTATGGCTACACCTTC
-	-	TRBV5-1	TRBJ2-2	CASSAGIPGTNTGELFF	TGCGCCAGCAGCGCCGGAATTCCGGGGACGAACACCGGGGAGCTGTTTTTT
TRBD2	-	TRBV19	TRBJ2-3	CASSIHGRTDTQYF	TGTGCCAGTAGTATTCACGGGAGGACAGATACGCAGTATTTT
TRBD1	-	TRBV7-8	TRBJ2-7	CASSTRLGQGRGEQYF	TGTGCCAGCAGCACCCGACTGGGACAGGGTCGGGGCGAGCAGTACTTC
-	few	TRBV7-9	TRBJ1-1	CASSHQDRPNTEAFF	TGTGCCAGCAGCCATCAGGACAGACCGAACACTGAAGCTTTCTTT
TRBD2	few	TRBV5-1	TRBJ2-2	CASSPRDYLNTGELFF	TGCGCCAGCAGCCCCAGGGACTACTTGAACACCGGGGAGCTGTTTTTT
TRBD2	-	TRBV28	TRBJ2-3	CASTAGSLAGGSTDTQYF	TGTGCCAGCACCGCGGGCTCGCTAGCGGGGGGAAGCACAGATACGCAGTATTTT
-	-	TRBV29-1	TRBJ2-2	CSVERSGELFF	TGCAGCGTGGAGAGGTCGGGGGAGCTGTTTTTT
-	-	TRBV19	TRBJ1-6	CASSLFPQGDNSPLHF	TGTGCCAGTAGTTTATTTCCCCAGGGTGATAATTCACCCCTCCACTTT
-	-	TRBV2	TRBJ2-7	CASSEPRRYEQYF	TGTGCCAGCAGTGAACCGCGGAGATACGAGCAGTACTTC
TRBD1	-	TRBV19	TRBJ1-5	CASRPQGSSNQPQHF	TGTGCCAGTAGACCACAGGGGTCGAGCAATCAGCCCCAGCATTTT
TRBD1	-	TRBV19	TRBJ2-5	CASSMTGRGTGTQYF	TGTGCCAGTAGTATGACGGGCAGGGGGACGGGGACCCAGTACTTC
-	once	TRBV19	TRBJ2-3	CASSPSEVAQYF	TGTGCCAGTAGTCCCTCCGAAGTAGCGCAGTATTTT
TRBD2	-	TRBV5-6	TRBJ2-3	CASSLGLAGSPDTQYF	TGTGCCAGCAGCTTGGGACTAGCGGGGTCTCCAGATACGCAGTATTTT
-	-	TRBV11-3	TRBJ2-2	CASSLSTGELFF	TGTGCCAGCAGCCTCAGCACCGGGGAGCTGTTTTTT
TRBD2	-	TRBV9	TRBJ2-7	CASSSLRGLAHEQYF	TGTGCCAGCAGTTCCCTACGAGGACTAGCCCACGAGCAGTACTTC
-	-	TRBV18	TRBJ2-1	CASSPSGGASYNEQFF	TGTGCCAGCTCACCATCCGGAGGGGCATCCTACAATGAGCAGTTCTTC
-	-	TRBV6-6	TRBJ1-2	CASSAGLNYGYTF	TGTGCCAGCAGTGCAGGACTGAACTATGGCTACACCTTC
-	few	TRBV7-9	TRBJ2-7	CASSLEAIPLGEQYF	TGTGCCAGCAGCTTGGAGGCCATCCCTTTGGGCGAGCAGTACTTC
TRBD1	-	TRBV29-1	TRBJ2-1	CSTGQGSYNEQFF	TGCAGCACGGGACAGGGGAGCTACAATGAGCAGTTCTTC
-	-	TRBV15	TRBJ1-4	CATSRAGKEKLFF	TGTGCCACCAGCAGAGCGGGGAAAGAAAAACTGTTTTTT
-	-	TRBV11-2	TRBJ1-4	CASSLDVEKLFF	TGTGCCAGCAGCTTAGATGTAGAAAAACTGTTTTTT